One sample yielded the 8 T cell receptor beta chains listed below, sequenced in a study of OX40 agonist ivuxolimab in advanced cancers. Using immunoSEQ multiplex PCR, the repertoire was profiled, and TCRdb retains in-frame clones only, with some absent. This sample carries about 69,000 clones, 91% of them seen once, and the ten largest clones take about 14%. The material sequenced was CD4+ or CD8+ T cells sorted from blood, taken in a trial of the OX40 agonist ivuxolimab. Receptors originate from an adult with an advanced solid tumor such as melanoma, head and neck, liver or kidney cancer.

The chain joins TRBV27 to TRBJ2-1, with a possible D match to TRBD2 (6 bases). This CDR3 is built from 16 residues. V lost 7 bases and J lost 0, with 16 bases in between. CDR1 MNHEY and CDR2 SMNVEV come from the germline V gene (reference sequence). As DNA, the CDR3 is TGTGCCAGCACACCTATAGCGGCAAGCTCCTACAATGAGCAGTTCTTC. It encodes CASTPIAASSYNEQFF.

The V gene is TRBV28, the J gene TRBJ1-4; D gene uncertain. Trimming removed 2 bases from V and 1 base from J, with 5 bases in between. From germline, CDR1 is MDHEN and CDR2 SYDVKM. The CDR3 consists of 14 residues. The CDR3 reads CASSLRVTNEKLFF. The DNA of the CDR3 is TGTGCCAGCAGTTTACGGGTAACTAATGAAAAACTGTTTTTT.

This chain uses TRBV5-1 with TRBJ1-1, with D possibly matching TRBD1 (5 bases). CDR1 and CDR2 (germline): SGHRS, YFSETQ. The CDR3 loop spans 13 amino acids. Trimming shortened V by 2 bases and J by 4 bases, and 9 bases separated the two germline ends. The CDR3 coding sequence is TGCGCCAGCAGCTTTGGGGACCGCACTGAAGCTTTCTTT. Its translation: CASSFGDRTEAFF.

The rearrangement joins TRBV28 to TRBJ2-1; no definite D call. CDR3 size: 13 residues. The germline V gene has CDR1 MDHEN and CDR2 SYDVKM. Trimming removed 3 bases from V and 10 bases from J, with 13 bases in between. Here the CDR3 DNA reads TGTGCCAGCAGTTTGACACCCCCTCGGGAGCAGTTCTTC. Translation: CASSLTPPREQFF.

The genes are TRBV28 and TRBJ1-2, with 12 nucleotides matching TRBD1. CDR3 length equals 17 residues. V lost 5 bases, J lost 2 bases, and 9 bases stayed unmatched. Looked up from germline, CDR1 is MDHEN and CDR2 is SYDVKM. CDR3 in amino acids: CASSPQGGTGGNYGYTF. The CDR3 DNA reads TGTGCCAGCAGTCCTCAGGGCGGGACAGGGGGCAACTATGGCTACACCTTC.

CDR3 in amino acids: CASSQRWPTSENTDTQYF. The CDR3 nucleotides are TGCGCCAGCAGCCAAAGGTGGCCGACTAGCGAGAACACAGATACGCAGTATTTT. The chain uses TRBV4-3 and TRBJ2-3, with 8 bases matching TRBD2. This CDR3 spans 18 amino acids. The ends lost 2 bases at V and 2 bases at J; junction bases unmatched: 12. Germline CDR1 and CDR2: LGHNA and YSLEER.

The V call is TRBV19, the J call TRBJ2-1; 12 bases fit TRBD2. The length of the CDR3 is 17 residues. The junction had 9 bases not matched to a gene; V was cut back by 4 bases and J by 5 bases. In germline, CDR1 is LNHDA, CDR2 SQIVND (reference sequence). CDR3 residues: CASSTRTSGVVDNEQFF. The CDR3 DNA sequence: TGTGCCAGTAGTACCCGGACTAGCGGGGTGGTAGACAATGAGCAGTTCTTC. Looking up the rest from reference TRBV19 and TRBJ2-1 gives the full variable domain: DGGITQSPKYLFRKEGQNVTLSCEQNLNHDAMYWYRQDPGQGLRLIYYSQIVNDFQKGDIAEGYSVSREKKESFPLTVTSAQKNPTAFYLCASSTRTSGVVDNEQFFGPGTRLTVL.

The chain is built from TRBV2 and TRBJ2-1; D is possibly TRBD2 (5 bases). The germline V gene has CDR1 SNHLY and CDR2 FYNNEI. Trimming took 5 bases from V and 1 from J, leaving 12 bases between them. This CDR3 contains 15 residues. The CDR3 is CASSPWERSYNEQFF. CDR3 nucleotides: TGTGCCAGCAGTCCATGGGAGAGATCCTACAATGAGCAGTTCTTC.